This T cell receptor (beta chain) comes out of a study of blood T cells in healthy people across ages. This clonotype occurred a few times. A J-beta primer mix and a sample-barcoded 5' primer were used in a second PCR of roughly 6 to 11 cycles. TCRdb re-called the 5' RACE reads with MiXCR, one entry per CDR3 protein. This table has more than 450,000 distinct CDR3 sequences, around a quarter appearing once. The CDR3 spans 13 residues. CDR1 is MNHEY, CDR2 SMNVEV, per germline (reference sequence). Between the trimmed V and J ends, which lost 5 bases and 5 bases, there was a span of 10 bases. This sample was also put to use in a study of T cells of mothers and their children. That study adds: Study donors consisted of a few healthy Caucasian mothers and their six children.

This sequence joins TRBV27 and TRBJ1-5, with a weak D call TRBD1 (6 bases). The clonotype was recovered from a boy aged 2-9 years in good health. The sequenced sample consisted of blood. The CDR3 here is CASSLGQYQPQHF. CDR3 sequence (DNA): TGTGCCAGCAGTCTCGGACAGTATCAGCCCCAGCATTTT.